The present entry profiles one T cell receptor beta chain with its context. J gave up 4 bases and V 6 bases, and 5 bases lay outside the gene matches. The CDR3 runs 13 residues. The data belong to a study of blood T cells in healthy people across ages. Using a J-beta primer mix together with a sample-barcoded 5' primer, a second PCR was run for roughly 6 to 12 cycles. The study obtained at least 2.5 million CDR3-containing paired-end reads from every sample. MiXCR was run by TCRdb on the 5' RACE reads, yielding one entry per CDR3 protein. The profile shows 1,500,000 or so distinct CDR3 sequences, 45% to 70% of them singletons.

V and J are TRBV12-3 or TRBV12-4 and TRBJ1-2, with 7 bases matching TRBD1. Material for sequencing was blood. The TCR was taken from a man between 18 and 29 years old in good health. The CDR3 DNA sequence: TGTGCCAGCAGACTGACAGGGCCCTATGGCTACACCTTC. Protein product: CASRLTGPYGYTF.